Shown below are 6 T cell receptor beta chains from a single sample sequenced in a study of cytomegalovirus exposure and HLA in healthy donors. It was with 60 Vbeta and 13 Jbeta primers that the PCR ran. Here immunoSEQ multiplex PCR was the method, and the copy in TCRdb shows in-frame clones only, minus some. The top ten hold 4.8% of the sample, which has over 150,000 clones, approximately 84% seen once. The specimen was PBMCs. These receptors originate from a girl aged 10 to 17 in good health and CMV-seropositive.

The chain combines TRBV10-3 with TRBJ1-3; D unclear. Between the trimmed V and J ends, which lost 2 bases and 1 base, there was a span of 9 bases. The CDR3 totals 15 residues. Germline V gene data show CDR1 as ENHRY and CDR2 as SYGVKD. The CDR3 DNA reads TGTGCCATCAGTGAGCCACAAAAATCTGGAAACACCATATATTTT. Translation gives CAISEPQKSGNTIYF.

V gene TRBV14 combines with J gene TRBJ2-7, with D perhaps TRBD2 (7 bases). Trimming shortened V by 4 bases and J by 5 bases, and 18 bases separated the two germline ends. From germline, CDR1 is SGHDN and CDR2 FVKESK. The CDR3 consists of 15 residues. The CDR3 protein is CASSPRRGGAHEQYF. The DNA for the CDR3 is TGTGCCAGCAGCCCCAGAAGGGGGGGGGCTCACGAGCAGTACTTC.

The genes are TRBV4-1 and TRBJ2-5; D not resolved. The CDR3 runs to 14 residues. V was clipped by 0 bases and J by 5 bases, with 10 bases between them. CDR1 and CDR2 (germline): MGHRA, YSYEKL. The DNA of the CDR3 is TGCGCCAGCAGCCAAGATAATCTAGAGGAGACCCAGTACTTC. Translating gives CASSQDNLEETQYF.

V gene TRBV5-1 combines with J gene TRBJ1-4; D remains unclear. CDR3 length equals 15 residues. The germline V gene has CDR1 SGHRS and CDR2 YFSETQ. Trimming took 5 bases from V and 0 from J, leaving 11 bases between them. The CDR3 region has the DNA TGCGCCAGCAGAAGGGAGATAACAACTAATGAAAAACTGTTTTTT. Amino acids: CASRREITTNEKLFF.

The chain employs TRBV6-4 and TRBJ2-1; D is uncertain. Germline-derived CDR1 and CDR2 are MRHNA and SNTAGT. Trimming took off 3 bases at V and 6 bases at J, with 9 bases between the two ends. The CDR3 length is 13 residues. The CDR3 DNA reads TGTGCCAGCAGTGAGGGCGCTATCAATGAGCAGTTCTTC. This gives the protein CASSEGAINEQFF.

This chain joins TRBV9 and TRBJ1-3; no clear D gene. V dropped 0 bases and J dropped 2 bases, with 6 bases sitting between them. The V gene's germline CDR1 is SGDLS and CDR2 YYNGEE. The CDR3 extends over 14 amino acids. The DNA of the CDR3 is TGTGCCAGCAGCGTAGAACAGCCTGGAAACACCATATATTTT. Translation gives CASSVEQPGNTIYF. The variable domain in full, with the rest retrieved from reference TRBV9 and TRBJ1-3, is DSGVTQTPKHLITATGQRVTLRCSPRSGDLSVYWYQQSLDQGLQFLIQYYNGEERAKGNILERFSAQQFPDLHSELNLSSLELGDSALYFCASSVEQPGNTIYFGEGSWLTVV.